Following are 2 T cell receptor beta chains from one sample sequenced in a study of T cell responses to AZD1222 COVID-19 vaccine. Profiling relied on immunoSEQ multiplex PCR, and the TCRdb table lists in-frame clones only, not all of them. The sample lists about 120,000 clones; 90% were seen once. Source: peripheral blood, taken on day 0 of MenACWY control vaccination. The receptors here all came from an adult in good health.

The V gene is TRBV9, the J gene TRBJ1-5, with TRBD1 matching over 9 bases. This CDR3 is 15 amino acids long. CDR1 is SGDLS, CDR2 YYNGEE, per germline. V was clipped by 4 bases and J by 4 bases; unmatched bases: 6. This chain's CDR3 is CASSSGTGKNQPQHF. The CDR3, as DNA: TGTGCCAGCAGCTCCGGGACAGGGAAAAATCAGCCCCAGCATTTT.

CDR3 sequence (DNA): TGTGCCAGCAGTTACTCGTGGGAGGGTCAAGAGACCCAGTACTTC. Its protein is CASSYSWEGQETQYF. The chain recombines TRBV6-6 with TRBJ2-5; 7 nucleotides match TRBD2. The germline V gene encodes CDR1 MNHNY and CDR2 SVGAGI (reference sequence). J lost 2 bases, V lost 0 bases, and 3 bases had no gene match. The CDR3 has 15 residues.